Shown below are 11 T cell receptor beta chains from a single sample sequenced in a study of tumor-infiltrating lymphocytes in oesophageal squamous cell carcinoma. TCRdb fed the PCR reads into MiXCR, producing one record per CDR3 protein. This sample has around 13,000 distinct CDR3 sequences, with 52% found just once. The sequenced sample was esophageal tumor tissue. These receptors all stem from a female donor with esophageal squamous cell carcinoma.

The chain links TRBV19 to TRBJ1-2; D call uncertain. The ends were cut back, 7 bases at V and 7 bases at J, with 22 bases in the middle. CDR3 length: 15 residues. Germline V lookup: CDR1 LNHDA, CDR2 SQIVND (reference sequence). The CDR3 DNA sequence: TGTGCCAGTACACCCCCCGCGGCGGGGTTTCGTGGCTACACCTTC. Amino acid sequence: CASTPPAAGFRGYTF.

This chain uses TRBV28 with TRBJ2-1; 7 nucleotides match TRBD1. The length of the CDR3 is 15 residues. The junction had 11 bases not matched to a gene; V was cut back by 4 bases and J by 8 bases. Looked up from germline, CDR1 is MDHEN and CDR2 is SYDVKM. CDR3 loop: CASSSPGQPVDEQFF. The CDR3 region has the DNA TGTGCCAGCAGTTCACCGGGACAGCCTGTGGATGAGCAGTTCTTC.

This clonotype was observed once. The rearrangement uses TRBV6-6 and TRBJ2-3, with D perhaps matching TRBD2 (5 bases). The J call is in doubt because the DNA end fits TRBJ2-7 better. From germline, CDR1 is MNHNY and CDR2 SVGAGI (reference sequence). The CDR3 covers 11 residues. CDR3 residues: CASTERREQYF. The CDR3 DNA reads as TGTGCCAGCACAGAGCGGCGCGAGCAGTACTTC.

The rearrangement links TRBV7-3 to TRBJ2-5, with D tentatively TRBD1 (6 bases). Trimming took 5 bases from V and 5 from J, leaving 12 bases between them. Per the germline V gene, CDR1 is SGHTA and CDR2 is FQGTGA. This CDR3 contains 13 residues. DNA for the CDR3: TGTGCCAGCAGCATACAGGGTTCGGAGACCCAGTACTTC. Translation gives CASSIQGSETQYF.

The genes are TRBV7-2 and TRBJ2-7; TRBD2 matches 14 bases. V lost 6 bases to trimming and J lost 7 bases; unmatched junction nucleotides: 11. The CDR3 is 16 residues long. CDR1 and CDR2 (germline): SGHTA, FQGNSA. CDR3 in amino acids: CASRRTSGRPNNEQYF. The CDR3 bases are TGTGCCAGCAGACGGACTAGCGGGAGGCCGAACAATGAGCAGTACTTC.

This clonotype has just a few counts. As the CDR3 is not closed by the conserved phenylalanine or tryptophan, this likely results from a read error. The DNA is left out, because the CDR3 cannot be placed on it with certainty; the CDR3 is given as TCRdb lists it. CDR3 region: CASSLAQR. The chain couples TRBV7-2 to TRBJ2-6; the table calls TRBD2, which could not be checked here. Germline loops: CDR1 SGHTA, CDR2 FQGNSA. The CDR3 numbers 8 amino acids, ends counted.

On this clonotype itself: One end of the junction varies from germline; a read error may be responsible. The genes are TRBV7-6 and TRBJ2-7; 10 positions match TRBD1. CDR3 length: 15 residues. Germline V lookup: CDR1 SGHVS, CDR2 FNYEAQ. The CDR3 loop is CASSLGTGDNSPLHF. The CDR3 bases are TGTGCCAGCAGCTTGGGGACAGGGGATAATTCACCCCTCCACTTC. The entire variable domain, with the rest obtained from reference TRBV7-6 and TRBJ2-7, is as follows: GAGVSQSPRYKVTKRGQDVALRCDPISGHVSLYWYRQALGQGPEFLTYFNYEAQQDKSGLPNDRFSAERPEGSISTLTIQRTEQRDSAMYRCASSLGTGDNSPLHFGPGTRLTVT.

The rearrangement links TRBV7-2 to TRBJ2-1, with 9 bases fitting TRBD1. With V trimmed by 5 bases and J by 7 bases, 12 bases remained unmatched. This CDR3 comprises 16 residues. Per the germline V gene, CDR1 is SGHTA and CDR2 is FQGNSA. The CDR3 nucleotides are TGTGCCAGCAGCACACACAGGGGGCGCGTCACGAATGAGCAGTTCTTC. This gives the protein CASSTHRGRVTNEQFF.

The J gene is TRBJ1-1, the V gene TRBV7-3, with D perhaps matching TRBD1 (5 bases). The CDR3 length is 14 residues. The germline gives CDR1 SGHTA, CDR2 FQGTGA. V lost 5 bases, J lost 14 bases, and 24 bases lay in between. The CDR3 sequence: CASSPVPGTSEQFF. DNA for the CDR3: TGTGCCAGCAGCCCTGTACCCGGGACTAGCGAGCAGTTCTTT.

This clonotype qualifies as large. This chain links TRBV7-9 with TRBJ2-2; 10 positions agree with TRBD2. The length of the CDR3 is 16 residues. Germline CDR1 reads SEHNR; CDR2 reads FQNEAQ (reference sequence). V shed 4 bases and J 8 bases; nucleotides not matched to a gene: 10. DNA of the CDR3: TGTGCCAGCAGCTCCCGAGGGCTAGCGGGGGCTGGGGAGCTGTTTTTT. Encoded protein: CASSSRGLAGAGELFF. Based on the CDR3 plus reference TRBV7-9 and TRBJ2-2, the full variable domain is DTGVSQNPRHKITKRGQNVTFRCDPISEHNRLYWYRQTLGQGPEFLTYFQNEAQLEKSRLLSDRFSAERPKGSFSTLEIQRTEQGDSAMYLCASSSRGLAGAGELFFGEGSRLTVL.

This clonotype has only one observation. The CDR3 region is CATQGDNTEAFF. DNA of the CDR3: TGTGCCACCCAGGGGGACAACACTGAAGCTTTCTTT. The chain recombines TRBV6-1 with TRBJ1-1, with 7 nucleotides matching TRBD1. The V gene's germline CDR1 is MNHNS and CDR2 SASEGT. V lost 10 bases and J lost 2; bases outside the gene matches: 4. The CDR3 is made up of 12 amino acids.